This T cell receptor beta chain was observed in a study of control samples from healthy donors and cancer patients. TCRdb's table, derived via immunoSEQ multiplex PCR, lists solely in-frame clones and lacks some. The sample records under 200,000 clones, about 86% being singletons. The clonotype originates from a woman under 40 in good health. Sequencing was done on a sample of blood.

The chain's CDR3 is CASSLRDRPYNEQFF. CDR3 nucleotide sequence: TGTGCCAGCAGCTTGCGGGACAGGCCCTACAATGAGCAGTTCTTC. This chain links TRBV7-2 with TRBJ2-1, with 8 bases lining up with TRBD1. CDR3 size: 15 residues. Germline loops: CDR1 SGHTA, CDR2 FQGNSA. The V and J ends lost 3 bases and 2 bases, in that order; junction bases with no gene match: 3.